The 9 T cell receptor beta chains listed next were all sequenced from one sample in a study of cytomegalovirus exposure and HLA in healthy donors. A multiplex PCR was run with 60 Vbeta primers and 13 Jbeta primers. Assay used: immunoSEQ multiplex PCR; TCRdb lists only in-frame clones, some missing. Of approximately 110,000 clones in the sample, about four fifths were seen once. Specimen: PBMCs. The receptors stem from a man aged 30 to 45 in good health and CMV-seronegative.

In its sample, this clone was seen once. The chain links TRBV6-1 to TRBJ2-7; 7 bases agree with TRBD1. The junction had 10 bases not matched to a gene; V was cut back by 6 bases and J by 2 bases. This CDR3 spans 15 amino acids. CDR1 MNHNS and CDR2 SASEGT come from the germline V gene. CDR3: CASRQQQGIPYEQYF. DNA of the CDR3: TGTGCCAGCAGACAACAACAGGGGATCCCCTACGAGCAGTACTTC.

The rearrangement links TRBV27 to TRBJ1-1; TRBD1 matches at 8 bases. The trim removed 5 bases at V and 4 bases at J, leaving 6 bases unmatched. The germline gives CDR1 MNHEY, CDR2 SMNVEV (reference sequence). The CDR3 contains 14 residues. The CDR3: CASSPRGQGTEAFF. In DNA, the CDR3 is TGTGCCAGCAGTCCCCGAGGACAGGGCACTGAAGCTTTCTTT.

The chain recombines TRBV7-8 with TRBJ2-2, with 12 bases lining up with TRBD2. The CDR3 loop spans 16 amino acids. The J segment lost 7 bases and the V segment lost 2 bases, leaving 5 bases of the junction unmatched. Looked up from germline, CDR1 is SGHVS and CDR2 is FQNEAQ. For the CDR3, the DNA is TGTGCCAGCAGCTTAAGACTAGCGGGAGTTGGCGGGGAGCTGTTTTTT. Translating gives CASSLRLAGVGGELFF. The whole variable domain, filled in from reference TRBV7-8 and TRBJ2-2, reads GAGVSQSPRYKVAKRGQDVALRCDPISGHVSLFWYQQALGQGPEFLTYFQNEAQLDKSGLPSDRFFAERPEGSVSTLKIQRTQQEDSAVYLCASSLRLAGVGGELFFGEGSRLTVL.

The V gene is TRBV19, the J gene TRBJ1-4, with 9 bases that match TRBD1. Germline V gene data show CDR1 as LNHDA and CDR2 as SQIVND (reference sequence). CDR3 length: 16 amino acids. Trimming cost V 6 bases and J 7 bases; bases outside gene matches: 12. The CDR3 sequence is CASSPTAGQGAEKLFF. As DNA, the CDR3 is TGTGCCAGTAGCCCCACCGCGGGACAGGGAGCTGAAAAACTGTTTTTT.

This sequence joins TRBV19 and TRBJ2-7; 9 positions agree with TRBD2. The J segment lost 4 bases and the V segment lost 5 bases, leaving 6 bases of the junction unmatched. This CDR3 is 14 amino acids long. Germline CDR1 LNHDA, CDR2 SQIVND (reference sequence). CDR3 sequence: CASSSLAGPYEQYF. CDR3 nucleotides: TGTGCCAGTAGTTCCCTAGCGGGACCTTACGAGCAGTACTTC. The full variable domain, with the rest looked up from reference TRBV19 and TRBJ2-7, is DGGITQSPKYLFRKEGQNVTLSCEQNLNHDAMYWYRQDPGQGLRLIYYSQIVNDFQKGDIAEGYSVSREKKESFPLTVTSAQKNPTAFYLCASSSLAGPYEQYFGPGTRLTVT.

In its sample, this clone was seen once. The rearrangement uses TRBV11-1 and TRBJ2-1; 10 bases match TRBD2. The CDR3 loop spans 16 amino acids. Germline loops: CDR1 SGHAT, CDR2 FQDESV (reference sequence). The V gene end was trimmed by 5 bases and the J gene end by 7 bases; junction bases not matched to a gene: 11. The CDR3 DNA follows: TGTGCCAGCAGCCAAGAGCTAGCGGGAGTACATAATGAGCAGTTCTTC. Translating gives CASSQELAGVHNEQFF. Looking up the rest from reference TRBV11-1 and TRBJ2-1 gives the full variable domain: EAEVAQSPRYKITEKSQAVAFWCDPISGHATLYWYRQILGQGPELLVQFQDESVVDDSQLPKDRFSAERLKGVDSTLKIQPAELGDSAMYLCASSQELAGVHNEQFFGPGTRLTVL.

Only one count was recorded for this clone. The J gene is TRBJ2-3, the V gene TRBV5-6; 13 positions match TRBD2. The length of the CDR3 is 16 residues. J was trimmed by 11 bases and V by 0 bases; bases with no gene match: 9. Germline CDR1 reads SGHDT; CDR2 reads YYEEEE. The CDR3 spells CASSLELAGGRGEQYF. CDR3 nucleotide sequence: TGTGCCAGCAGCTTGGAACTAGCGGGGGGGCGTGGAGAGCAGTATTTT.

Worth noting for this clone: A read error may produce the germline difference seen at one junction end. The V and J genes are TRBV5-8 and TRBJ2-7, with 8 bases fitting TRBD2. This CDR3 has 16 amino acids. Germline CDR1 reads SGHTS; CDR2 reads YDEGEE. This CDR3 is CASSSSWTSLGRAPLW. The CDR3 DNA sequence: TGTGCCAGCAGTTCCTCCTGGACTAGCCTAGGGCGTGCACCCCTTTGG.

The chain employs TRBV19 and TRBJ1-5; D possibly corresponds to TRBD1 (5 bases). Germline CDR1 is LNHDA and CDR2 is SQIVND (reference sequence). CDR3 length equals 14 residues. Trimming took off 6 bases at V and 6 bases at J, with 15 bases between the two ends. CDR3 sequence reads: CASSPGGGLQPQHF. The CDR3 bases are TGTGCCAGTAGCCCCGGGGGGGGTCTTCAGCCCCAGCATTTT.